Listed here are 23 T cell receptor beta chains from one sample, sequenced in a study of blood T cell repertoires in COVID-19. Only in-frame clones appear in the TCRdb table, and some are missing; sequencing was by immunoSEQ multiplex PCR. The repertoire holds a few hundred thousand clones, roughly 85% seen once, with roughly 3.6% in the top ten. Sample: peripheral blood. These receptors were taken from a woman aged 18 to 35 with acute or convalescent COVID-19.

The sample holds a few counts of this clone. In DNA, the CDR3 is TGCAGCGCCCAGGCAGGGACATACGAGCAGTACTTC. Protein product: CSAQAGTYEQYF. The rearrangement joins TRBV29-1 to TRBJ2-7; tentatively, D is TRBD1 (6 bases). The CDR3 sequence is 12 residues long. V shed 7 bases and J shed 4 bases, with 14 bases lying between them. Germline V CDR1 and CDR2: SQVTM, ANQGSEA.

This chain uses TRBV5-6 with TRBJ2-3; TRBD1 matches at 10 bases. Germline V gives CDR1 SGHDT, CDR2 YYEEEE. The junction had 8 bases not matched to a gene; V was cut back by 4 bases and J by 3 bases. CDR3 length equals 16 residues. CDR3 DNA: TGTGCCAGCAGCCGCGCCCCGGGACAGGGGACAGATACGCAGTATTTT. It translates to CASSRAPGQGTDTQYF.

The chain couples TRBV19 to TRBJ1-5, with TRBD1 as a possible D gene (5 bases). The CDR3 is made up of 15 amino acids. Germline assignment: CDR1 LNHDA and CDR2 SQIVND (reference sequence). With 2 bases removed from V and 3 bases from J, the gap between germline ends came to 11 bases. CDR3 coding DNA: TGTGCCAGTAGTATACGGACAAACGACAATCAGCCCCAGCATTTT. As protein: CASSIRTNDNQPQHF.

This clone has only one observation. V is TRBV15 and J is TRBJ2-7; D is possibly TRBD2 (5 bases). Trimming took off 3 bases at V and 0 bases at J, with 18 bases between the two ends. The CDR3 runs 17 residues. Germline CDR1 reads LNHNV; CDR2 reads YYDKDF (reference sequence). The CDR3 sequence is CATSRGAQIYTSYEQYF. In nucleotides, the CDR3 is TGTGCCACCAGCAGGGGAGCACAGATTTATACCTCCTACGAGCAGTACTTC. The full variable domain, with the rest looked up from reference TRBV15 and TRBJ2-7, is DAMVIQNPRYQVTQFGKPVTLSCSQTLNHNVMYWYQQKSSQAPKLLFHYYDKDFNNEADTPDNFQSRRPNTSFCFLDIRSPGLGDTAMYLCATSRGAQIYTSYEQYFGPGTRLTVT.

The rearrangement uses TRBV4-1 and TRBJ2-7; the D gene is possibly TRBD1 (6 bases). The germline V gene encodes CDR1 MGHRA and CDR2 YSYEKL. V lost 1 base to trimming and J lost 0 bases, with 13 bases between them. This CDR3 comprises 16 residues. Here the CDR3 reads CASSQAHRALSYEQYF. The DNA for the CDR3 is TGCGCCAGCAGCCAAGCCCACAGGGCTCTCTCCTACGAGCAGTACTTC.

The J gene is TRBJ2-7, the V gene TRBV6-1; 7 nucleotides line up with TRBD2. The CDR3 runs 19 residues. V shed 4 bases and J 0 bases; nucleotides not matched to a gene: 18. CDR1 MNHNS and CDR2 SASEGT come from the germline V gene. This CDR3 is CASSAARGRRGTSSYEQYF. In DNA form, the CDR3 reads TGTGCCAGCAGTGCGGCCCGAGGCCGGCGGGGGACGAGCTCCTACGAGCAGTACTTC.

The chain uses TRBV6-5 and TRBJ2-1, with D maybe TRBD2 (5 bases). Germline V gene sequence: CDR1 MNHEY, CDR2 SVGAGI. The germline V and J ends were trimmed by 4 bases and 2 bases, with 12 bases remaining between them. There are 15 residues in the CDR3. In DNA, the CDR3 is TGTGCCAGCAGTTCTGAGGGAGCTCCCTACAATGAGCAGTTCTTC. This encodes CASSSEGAPYNEQFF.

This chain links TRBV10-3 with TRBJ1-3; weak D call: TRBD1 (5 bases). Germline V gene data show CDR1 as ENHRY and CDR2 as SYGVKD. V was pared by 6 bases and J by 0 bases, with 12 bases between. The CDR3 is 15 amino acids. CDR3 sequence (DNA): TGTGCCATCAGACGCCAGGGTGCCTCTGGAAACACCATATATTTT. Encoded protein: CAIRRQGASGNTIYF.

The rearrangement links TRBV15 to TRBJ1-5, with D unclear. Per the germline V gene, CDR1 is LNHNV and CDR2 is YYDKDF (reference sequence). The ends were cut back, 1 base at V and 5 bases at J, with 9 bases in the middle. CDR3 size: 14 residues. The CDR3: CATSRVERDQPQHF. The CDR3 DNA reads TGTGCCACCAGCAGAGTGGAGAGGGATCAGCCCCAGCATTTT.

This clone was counted a few times. The gene calls are TRBV28 and TRBJ2-7; perhaps TRBD1 as D (5 bases). The CDR3 totals 13 residues. Germline-derived CDR1 and CDR2 are MDHEN and SYDVKM. V was cut by 2 bases and J by 5 bases, with 10 bases left in between. CDR3 residues: CASSLLAGNEQYF. In DNA form, the CDR3 reads TGTGCCAGCAGTTTACTGGCAGGGAACGAGCAGTACTTC.

The V gene is TRBV6-5, the J gene TRBJ1-1, with D hard to call. Trimming stripped 5 bases from V and 3 bases from J, with 16 bases between. CDR3 length equals 15 residues. Germline loops: CDR1 MNHEY, CDR2 SVGAGI. CDR3 sequence (DNA): TGTGCCAGCAGTCCACGGGAGCAGGCCTACACTGAAGCTTTCTTT. This translates into CASSPREQAYTEAFF.

This clone was counted once. The chain has TRBV29-1 and TRBJ1-2; D might be TRBD1 (5 bases). The CDR3 has 13 amino acids. Trimming shortened V by 3 bases and J by 3 bases, and 11 bases separated the two germline ends. CDR1 is SQVTM and CDR2 is ANQGSEA in the germline V gene. The CDR3 sequence is CSVDGRDDYGYTF. The CDR3 DNA sequence: TGCAGCGTTGATGGCAGGGATGACTATGGCTACACCTTC.

The gene calls are TRBV28 and TRBJ1-5; no reliable D call. This CDR3 is built from 14 residues. V lost 2 bases and J 7 bases, leaving 12 bases between the germline ends. CDR1 and CDR2 (germline): MDHEN, SYDVKM. Here the CDR3 reads CASSLLIGGQPQHF. CDR3 DNA sequence: TGTGCCAGCAGTTTACTCATTGGAGGCCAGCCCCAGCATTTT.

J is TRBJ1-3 and V is TRBV19, with TRBD1 matching 7 bases. Germline V gives CDR1 LNHDA, CDR2 SQIVND (reference sequence). J was trimmed by 0 bases and V by 8 bases; bases with no gene match: 7. The CDR3 extends over 15 amino acids. The DNA of the CDR3 is TGTGCCAGTGCGGGACAGATGAGCTCTGGAAACACCATATATTTT. Translating it yields CASAGQMSSGNTIYF.

The chain uses TRBV7-9 and TRBJ2-3; 8 nucleotides line up with TRBD1. The V segment lost 5 bases and the J segment 0 bases; nucleotides outside the gene matches: 10. This CDR3 is 17 amino acids long. Germline V gene lookup returns CDR1 SEHNR and CDR2 FQNEAQ (reference sequence). CDR3 amino acids: CASSKPRQGSSTDTQYF. CDR3 bases: TGTGCCAGCAGCAAACCTCGACAGGGGTCTAGCACAGATACGCAGTATTTT.

The chain carries TRBV19 and TRBJ2-2; TRBD2 aligns across 8 bases. After removal of 3 bases from V and 0 bases from J, the junction contained 18 bases not matched to a gene. This CDR3 contains 21 residues. Germline V gives CDR1 LNHDA, CDR2 SQIVND (reference sequence). In nucleotides, the CDR3 is TGTGCCAGTAGTATCTCGGAGGAACTAGCGGCGATGACAACGAACACCGGGGAGCTGTTTTTT. It encodes CASSISEELAAMTTNTGELFF.

The chain is built from TRBV6-5 and TRBJ1-4; D perhaps matches TRBD1 (6 bases). Trimming stripped 6 bases from V and 8 bases from J, with 13 bases between. CDR1 MNHEY and CDR2 SVGAGI come from the germline V gene. This CDR3 is built from 13 residues. The CDR3 nucleotides are TGTGCCAGCAGAACAGGGTTCGGGGAAAAACTGTTTTTT. It codes for CASRTGFGEKLFF.

This clone appeared a few times. The genes are TRBV6-5 and TRBJ1-1; no reliable D call. The CDR3 loop spans 14 amino acids. CDR1 MNHEY and CDR2 SVGAGI come from the germline V gene. Trimming pared 0 bases from V and 1 base from J, leaving 6 bases between. The CDR3 DNA sequence: TGTGCCAGCAGTTACTCGTACAGGAACACTGAAGCTTTCTTT. This codes for CASSYSYRNTEAFF.

CDR3 in DNA: TGTGCCAGCAGTACCTCTACTGGAAACACCATATATTTT. Translating it yields CASSTSTGNTIYF. The chain couples TRBV2 to TRBJ1-3; D call uncertain. Germline CDR1 reads SNHLY; CDR2 reads FYNNEI. This CDR3 spans 13 amino acids. V was clipped by 5 bases and J by 2 bases, with 7 bases between them. The full variable domain, rest sourced from reference TRBV2 and TRBJ1-3, is EPEVTQTPSHQVTQMGQEVILRCVPISNHLYFYWYRQILGQKVEFLVSFYNNEISEKSEIFDDQFSVERPDGSNFTLKIRSTKLEDSAMYFCASSTSTGNTIYFGEGSWLTVV.

The chain employs TRBV28 and TRBJ1-2; tentatively, D is TRBD1 (5 bases). The germline V gene encodes CDR1 MDHEN and CDR2 SYDVKM. CDR3 length equals 14 residues. V was pared by 4 bases and J by 8 bases, with 17 bases between. CDR3 sequence reads: CASSYDGTGEGYTF. Here the CDR3 DNA reads TGTGCCAGCAGTTACGACGGGACTGGGGAAGGCTACACCTTC.

The chain couples TRBV9 to TRBJ2-7, with 7 positions matching TRBD1. Germline assignment: CDR1 SGDLS and CDR2 YYNGEE. The ends lost 0 bases at V and 6 bases at J; junction bases unmatched: 6. The CDR3 sequence is 14 residues long. CDR3 loop: CASSVAVGGSEQYF. CDR3 in DNA: TGTGCCAGCAGCGTAGCTGTAGGGGGCTCCGAGCAGTACTTC.

The V call is TRBV19, the J call TRBJ1-3, with 8 bases fitting TRBD1. Trimming took 5 bases from V and 1 from J; bases not matched to a gene: 10. Germline-derived CDR1 and CDR2 are LNHDA and SQIVND (reference sequence). The CDR3 is 17 residues long. In DNA form, the CDR3 reads TGTGCCAGTAGTGCCGACAGGGGCGATCCGTCTGGAAACACCATATATTTT. Amino acid sequence: CASSADRGDPSGNTIYF.

The chain employs TRBV15 and TRBJ2-7; D remains ambiguous. Germline CDR1 reads LNHNV; CDR2 reads YYDKDF (reference sequence). This CDR3 comprises 15 residues. Trimming took 0 bases from V and 3 from J, leaving 12 bases between them. Written as DNA, the CDR3 is TGTGCCACCAGCAGAGAAAGACTTGGCAACTACGAGCAGTACTTC. Translating it yields CATSRERLGNYEQYF.